This T cell receptor (beta chain) was identified during a study of Graves' ophthalmopathy and Graves' hyperthyroidism. In the study overall: Stable hyperthyroidism denotes an absence of ophthalmopathy throughout 18 months of follow-up. Overall study results and limits: Blood repertoires reportedly contained most expanded thyroid clonotypes above 0.001 frequency. This model predicted ophthalmopathy progression (sensitivity around 70%, specificity around 72%).

Trimming removed 1 base at V and 8 bases at J, with 8 bases between. CDR1 is DFQATT, CDR2 SNEGSKA, per germline (reference sequence). CDR3 length equals 11 residues. This clonotype was counted many times. As yet, its antigen is unknown. Beta-chain TCR CDR3 regions were amplified from RNA transcripts. Following a first-round RT-PCR that used HTBI primers, a second-round multiplex PCR was carried out. TCRdb re-derived calls from the multiplex PCR reads in MiXCR, one entry per CDR3 protein. The sample holds around 1,200,000 distinct CDR3 sequences; about two fifths are singletons and the top ten take 11%. Aged 18 to 65, hyperthyroidism patients had new diagnoses of under 2 months' duration.

V gene TRBV20-1 combines with J gene TRBJ1-2; D uncertain. Material for sequencing was peripheral blood or thyroid tissue (not recorded which). The sequence derives from an adult man with Graves' hyperthyroidism. CDR3 bases: TGCAGTGCTAGAGTGGGGAGGGGCTACACCTTC. This translates into CSARVGRGYTF.